These T cell receptor beta chains were read from a single sample in a study of neurological immune-mediated disorders. A single record per CDR3 protein comes from TCRdb applying MiXCR to the 5' RACE reads. This repertoire shows tens of thousands of distinct CDR3 sequences, roughly 10% found once; its top ten account for less than 8%. What was sequenced was PBMCs. These receptors all come from a male donor with HTLV-1-associated myelopathy (HAM/TSP). Each CDR3 is given with its conserved first and last residue.

V gene	J gene	CDR3 protein
TRBV6-6	TRBJ2-1	CASSPVGGAPNEQFF
TRBV20-1	TRBJ1-5	CSASDRNQPQHF
TRBV7-3	TRBJ1-4	CASSVHGGEKLFF
TRBV7-2	TRBJ1-5	CASSLFSTGNNQPQHF
TRBV7-9	TRBJ1-1	CASSGQLGSNTEAFF
TRBV11-2	TRBJ2-7	CASSRGGSYEQYF
TRBV28	TRBJ1-4	CASSPGEVDEKLFF
TRBV7-9	TRBJ1-1	CASISRVANFASTEAFF
TRBV7-3	TRBJ1-1	CASSSRDSPGDTEAFF
TRBV28	TRBJ2-3	CASSLSGGGPSTDTQYF
TRBV5-1	TRBJ2-7	CASSESGGEYEQYF
TRBV5-1	TRBJ2-7	CASSSGTGLPYEQYF
TRBV25-1	TRBJ2-5	CASSEYLGAKGQYF
TRBV2	TRBJ1-1	CASSVAEGTEAFF
TRBV4-3	TRBJ1-5	CASSQSRTGQPQHF
TRBV3-1	TRBJ1-4	CASSQDPRRVGPATNEKLFF
TRBV6-5	TRBJ1-1	CASSFLGWGDTEAFF
TRBV14	TRBJ2-5	CVSSWQGETQYF
TRBV7-9	TRBJ1-5	CASSHPTGTNQRQHF
TRBV6-6	TRBJ2-7	CASTKGGISEQYF
TRBV6-5	TRBJ2-5	CASSYVRTGGAETQYF
TRBV5-5	TRBJ2-5	CASSFLGGGQETQYF
TRBV27	TRBJ2-7	CASSLRAGTSHLFSYEQYF
TRBV3-1	TRBJ2-7	CASSQGSTGVEQYF
TRBV6-2/TRBV6-3	TRBJ1-5	CASRNRVTGYSNQPQHF
TRBV9	TRBJ2-5	CASSVGPGPQETQYF
TRBV24-1	TRBJ1-2	CATSDGGGGFFYGYTF
TRBV3-1	TRBJ2-5	CASSYRSGGQETQYF
TRBV7-8	TRBJ1-5	CASSLAVQGWGQPQHF
TRBV7-9	TRBJ2-2	CASSSTAGPDFNTGELFF
TRBV6-5	TRBJ1-3	CASSYTFQRPSGNTIYF
TRBV7-9	TRBJ2-1	CASSFPLSGDDYNEQFF
TRBV11-2	TRBJ2-1	CASSLPEYNEQFF
TRBV5-1	TRBJ2-7	CASSSGQGDHEQYF
TRBV6-5	TRBJ1-6	CASSYEGTAHSPLHF
TRBV5-4	TRBJ2-3	CASSLMASGTTDTQYF
TRBV10-3	TRBJ2-7	CAISTTQGGDEQYF
TRBV6-2/TRBV6-3	TRBJ2-7	CASSLIRYEQYF
TRBV7-2	TRBJ1-3	CASSLAGGTGTRNTIYF
TRBV14	TRBJ2-5	CASSQAGPSGSSQYF
TRBV7-8	TRBJ2-5	CASSLALRGSSPNF
TRBV28	TRBJ2-5	CSTMGNRGNQETQYF
TRBV5-1	TRBJ1-5	CASSSGTAEQPQHF